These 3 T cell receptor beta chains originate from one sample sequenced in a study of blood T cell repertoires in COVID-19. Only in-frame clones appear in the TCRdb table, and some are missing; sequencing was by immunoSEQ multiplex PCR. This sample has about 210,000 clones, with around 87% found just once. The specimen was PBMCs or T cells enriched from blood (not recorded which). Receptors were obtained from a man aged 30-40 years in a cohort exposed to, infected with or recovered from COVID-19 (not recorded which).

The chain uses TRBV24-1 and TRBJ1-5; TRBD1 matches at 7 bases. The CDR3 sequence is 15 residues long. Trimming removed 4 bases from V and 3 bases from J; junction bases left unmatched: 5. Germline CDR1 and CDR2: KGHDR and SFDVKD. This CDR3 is CATSDPTGDNQPQHF. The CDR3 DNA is TGTGCCACCAGTGACCCCACAGGGGACAATCAGCCCCAGCATTTT.

The CDR3 DNA is TGTGCCAGCTCCCTCGGTTTGGGGCCAGAGACCCAGTACTTC. It yields the protein CASSLGLGPETQYF. The V gene is TRBV18, the J gene TRBJ2-5, with a tentative D call TRBD1 (5 bases). V lost 6 bases and J lost 4, with 15 bases in between. The germline V gene encodes CDR1 KGHSH and CDR2 LQKENI. This CDR3 spans 14 amino acids.

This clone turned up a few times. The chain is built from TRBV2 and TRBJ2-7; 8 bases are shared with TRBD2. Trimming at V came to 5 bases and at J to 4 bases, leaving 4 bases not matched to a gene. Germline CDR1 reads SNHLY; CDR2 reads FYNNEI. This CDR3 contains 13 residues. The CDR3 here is CASSPSGSYEQYF. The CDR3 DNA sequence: TGTGCCAGCAGTCCGAGCGGGAGTTACGAGCAGTACTTC.